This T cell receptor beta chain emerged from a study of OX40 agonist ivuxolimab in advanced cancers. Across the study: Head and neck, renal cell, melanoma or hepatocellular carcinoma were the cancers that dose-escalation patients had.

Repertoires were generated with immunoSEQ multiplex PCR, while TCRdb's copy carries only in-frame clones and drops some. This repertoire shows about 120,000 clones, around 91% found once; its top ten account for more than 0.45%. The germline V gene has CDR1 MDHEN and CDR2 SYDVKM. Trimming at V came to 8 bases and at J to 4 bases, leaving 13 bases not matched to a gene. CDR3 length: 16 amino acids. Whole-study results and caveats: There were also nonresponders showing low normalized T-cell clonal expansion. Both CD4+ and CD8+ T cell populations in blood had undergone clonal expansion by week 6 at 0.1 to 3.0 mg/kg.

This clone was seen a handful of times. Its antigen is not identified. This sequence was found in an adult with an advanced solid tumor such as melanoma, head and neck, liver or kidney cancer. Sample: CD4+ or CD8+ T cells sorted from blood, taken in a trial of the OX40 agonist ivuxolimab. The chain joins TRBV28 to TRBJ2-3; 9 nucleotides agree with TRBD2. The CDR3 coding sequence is TGTGCCAGCGGTACCACTGGCGGGGGGGCGGCAGATACGCAGTATTTT. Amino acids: CASGTTGGGAADTQYF.